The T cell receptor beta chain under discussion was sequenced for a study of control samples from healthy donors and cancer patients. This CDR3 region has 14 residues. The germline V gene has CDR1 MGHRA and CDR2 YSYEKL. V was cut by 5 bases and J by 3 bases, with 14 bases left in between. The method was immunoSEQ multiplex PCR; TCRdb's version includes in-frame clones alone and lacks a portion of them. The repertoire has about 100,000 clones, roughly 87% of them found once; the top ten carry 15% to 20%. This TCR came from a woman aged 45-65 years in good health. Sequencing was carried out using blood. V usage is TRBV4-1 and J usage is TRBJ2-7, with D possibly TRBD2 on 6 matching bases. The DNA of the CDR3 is TGCGCCAGCAGCTCTCAGGGACTTAGCTACGAGCAGTACTTC. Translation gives CASSSQGLSYEQYF.